This TCR beta chain was retrieved from a study of cytomegalovirus exposure and HLA in healthy donors. Donors were drawn from the approximately 120-subject validation cohort, separate from the roughly 700-subject first cohort. Here immunoSEQ multiplex PCR was the method, and the copy in TCRdb shows in-frame clones only, minus some. The sample includes around 70,000 clones, approximately 95% seen only once; the top ten take about 1.4%. Broader study findings: TCR sequences were mostly rare, though some public TCRs occurred in many donors. Researchers catalogued 160 or so TCR beta chains as cytomegalovirus-associated. A few of the chains that were CMV-associated were confirmed in vitro to be specific for CMV antigens.

Germline CDR1 reads MDHEN; CDR2 reads SYDVKM. The CDR3 runs to 16 residues. Trimming took off 3 bases at V and 2 bases at J, with 17 bases between the two ends. As concerns this clone: Its antigen remains unknown.

The gene calls are TRBV28 and TRBJ2-7; a possible D gene is TRBD2 (6 bases). Sequencing was done on a sample of PBMCs. The TCR originated in a man younger than 35 in good health and CMV-seropositive. Written as DNA, the CDR3 is TGTGCCAGCAGTTTGCTCGCGGGACGGGAGACCTACGAGCAGTACTTC. It yields the protein CASSLLAGRETYEQYF.